This record covers a single T cell receptor (beta chain). Its target is unknown. This entry is derived from a study of beta chain features in type 1 diabetes. Whole-study context: In age, gender and cell yields, patients were similar to healthy donors.

The authors reverse transcribed all of the isolated RNA, so sequencing captured expressed TCRB transcripts. Assay used: immunoSEQ multiplex PCR; TCRdb lists only in-frame clones, some missing. Altogether about 370,000 clones are present, around 15% being singletons, with the ten largest covering 0.019%. Staining for CD45RO/CCR7/CD25/CD127/CD95/CD27 allowed sorting of CD4+ naive, central memory, regulatory and stem cell-like memory cells. V was shortened by 1 base and J by 2 bases, with 10 bases between the two germline ends. This CDR3 has 14 residues. Looked up from germline, CDR1 is SGDLS and CDR2 is YYNGEE. The study's findings and limits: Reduced insertions and increased deletions marked VDJ junctions in type 1 diabetes patients. Patients and controls would share equally any PCR tilt toward shorter templates.

V gene TRBV9 combines with J gene TRBJ2-7; tentative D call: TRBD1 (6 bases). The sample comprised naive CD4+ T cells from blood. This clonotype was obtained from a woman in her late teens or twenties in good health. CDR3 sequence: CASSVNRAPYEQYF. The CDR3 DNA reads TGTGCCAGCAGCGTAAACAGGGCCCCCTACGAGCAGTACTTC.